The T cell receptor (beta chain) under discussion was sequenced for a study of blood T cell repertoires in COVID-19. Study context: Whether acute or convalescent, the COVID-19 samples came from the United States, Italy and Spain. Sample material is recorded as cDNA or gDNA derived from T cells, B-cell-depleted T cells, or PBMCs.

The CDR3 spans 13 residues. Germline V gene sequence: CDR1 KGHDR, CDR2 SFDVKD. Trimming removed 10 bases at V and 3 bases at J, with 14 bases between. How the authors handled the data: From reference gene primer amplification, estimates of nucleated cell counts were derived. Repertoires were generated with immunoSEQ multiplex PCR, while TCRdb's copy carries only in-frame clones and drops some. V, J and clone size are those of that table, while D and trimming were read from the DNA. Here the sample spans more than 85,000 clones, nearly 90% being singletons. Specimen: peripheral blood. This chain links TRBV24-1 with TRBJ2-5; weak D call: TRBD1 (6 bases). The clonotype originates from a human donor in a cohort sampled during active COVID-19. CDR3 DNA sequence: TGTGCCACTTCACTCGCAGGGGAAGAGACCCAGTACTTC. It codes for CATSLAGEETQYF.